This T cell receptor beta chain is from a study of identical twins. This clonotype was seen a few times. Its target is not known. MiXCR was run by TCRdb on the 5' RACE reads, yielding one entry per CDR3 protein. Here the sample spans about 920,000 distinct CDR3 sequences, 9% to 15% being singletons. Germline loops: CDR1 MGHRA, CDR2 YSYEKL. The CDR3 extends over 17 amino acids. Trimming pared 1 base from V and 3 bases from J, leaving 16 bases between. Findings of the study overall: Beta out-of-frame sequences displayed a weaker excess of sharing between twins.

These same data were also listed under a study on yellow fever vaccine responses in identical twins.

The specimen was PBMCs. The chain combines TRBV4-1 with TRBJ2-1; D may be TRBD2 (6 bases). This receptor was identified in a woman aged 18-30 years in good health. CDR3 protein: CASSQVMGGTGYNEQFF. DNA of the CDR3: TGCGCCAGCAGCCAAGTGATGGGGGGAACCGGCTACAATGAGCAGTTCTTC.